Sequencing of this TCR beta chain was carried out in a study of cytomegalovirus exposure and HLA in healthy donors. This CDR3 is built from 14 residues. Germline V lookup: CDR1 SGHTA, CDR2 FQGNSA. Concerning this clone: Its ends do not fully match the called genes, so a read error is possible.

The PCR used 60 Vbeta and 13 Jbeta primers. Profiled with immunoSEQ multiplex PCR; TCRdb holds only in-frame clones, not every one. The sample records roughly 150,000 clones, 80% being singletons. The receptor's source is a woman aged 40 to 50 in good health and CMV-seronegative. The chain links TRBV7-2 to TRBJ2-5, with a possible D match to TRBD2 (5 bases). Sequencing was done on a sample of PBMCs. CDR3 sequence: CASSARRVQEAQYF. Written as DNA, the CDR3 is TGTGCCAGCAGCGCTCGGCGGGTACAAGAGGCCCAGTACTTC. The full variable domain, rest sourced from reference TRBV7-2 and TRBJ2-5, is GAGVSQSPSNKVTEKGKDVELRCDPISGHTALYWYRQSLGQGLEFLIYFQGNSAPDKSGLPSDRFSAERTGGSVSTLTIQRTQQEDSAVYLCASSARRVQEAQYFGPGTRLLVL.